This T cell receptor (beta chain) stems from a study of T cell clones after liver transplantation. About the research overall: Immunosuppression withdrawal was tried within 2 years after liver transplantation in this trial.

Study-level findings and limits: Small, mixed patient groups and varying post-transplant times limit these conclusions.

As regards this clone: The target antigen is unknown.

TCRdb keeps only in-frame clones here, not all; method: immunoSEQ multiplex PCR. This sample has 45,000 to 60,000 clones, with approximately 70% found just once. Germline CDR1 and CDR2: SGHVS and FQNEAQ. Trimming removed 5 bases at V and 5 bases at J, with 36 bases between. This CDR3 comprises 22 residues. The rearrangement joins TRBV7-8 to TRBJ2-2; D might be TRBD2 (6 bases). The specimen was CD4+ T cells from blood, collected at the roughly 15-month timepoint. This sequence was found in a human patient who received a liver transplant. The graft donor may have given rise to some T cells. In nucleotides, the CDR3 is TGTGCCAGCAGCGAGGGACGGCTTCCCGGCCTATCGCGGGGAGAAAGGACCGGGGAGCTGTTTTTT. This encodes CASSEGRLPGLSRGERTGELFF.